This T cell receptor (beta chain) was found in a study of T cells after yellow fever vaccination. General study findings and limits: Only a minor proportion of clonotypes was detected across both CD4 and CD8 compartments. Contaminants from the bulk population, in the form of abundant clonotypes, could be found in FACS-sorted repertoires. It was a weaker secondary response, yet one that peaked faster, at day 5 versus 15.

Trimming took 3 bases from V and 5 from J, leaving 23 bases between them. Looked up from germline, CDR1 is SGHRS and CDR2 is YFSETQ. This CDR3 contains 17 residues. This clonotype was counted a few times. Its antigen remains unknown. 5'RACE template switching generated TCR cDNA, adding a universal primer site and UMIs. MiXCR, run by TCRdb on the 5' RACE reads, gives a single entry per CDR3 protein. The sample gives hundreds of thousands of distinct CDR3 sequences, 10% to 15% of which show up once; about 16% is in the top ten. The source is a man under 40 who received the YFV17D yellow fever vaccine. Source: PBMCs, taken on the day of the yellow fever booster vaccination. The V and J genes are TRBV5-1 and TRBJ2-5; D perhaps matches TRBD2 (7 bases). The CDR3 DNA reads TGCGCCAGCAGCTCGGGGGGATTCACTACAGGGCACGAGACCCAGTACTTC. This sequence encodes CASSSGGFTTGHETQYF.